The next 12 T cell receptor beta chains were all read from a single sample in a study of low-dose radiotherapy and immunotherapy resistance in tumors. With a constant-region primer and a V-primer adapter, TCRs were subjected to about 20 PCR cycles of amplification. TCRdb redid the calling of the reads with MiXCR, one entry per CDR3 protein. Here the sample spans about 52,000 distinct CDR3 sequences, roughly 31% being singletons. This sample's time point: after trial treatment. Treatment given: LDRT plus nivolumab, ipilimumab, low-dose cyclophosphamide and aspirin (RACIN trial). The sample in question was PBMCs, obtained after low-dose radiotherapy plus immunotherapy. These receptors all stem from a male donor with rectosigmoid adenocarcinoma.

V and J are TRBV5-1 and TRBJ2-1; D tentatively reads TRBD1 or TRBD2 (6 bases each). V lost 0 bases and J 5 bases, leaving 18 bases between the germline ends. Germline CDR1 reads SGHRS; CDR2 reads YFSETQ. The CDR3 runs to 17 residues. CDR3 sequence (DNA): TGCGCCAGCAGCTTGGTTCGCCAGGGGAGGTTGGACAATGAGCAGTTCTTC. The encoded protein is CASSLVRQGRLDNEQFF.

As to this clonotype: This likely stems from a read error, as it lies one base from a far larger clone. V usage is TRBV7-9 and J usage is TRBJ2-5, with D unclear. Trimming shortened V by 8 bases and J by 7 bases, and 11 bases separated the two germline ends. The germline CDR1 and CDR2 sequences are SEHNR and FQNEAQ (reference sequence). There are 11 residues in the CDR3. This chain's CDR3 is CASGPPGTQYF. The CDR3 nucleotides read TGTGCCAGCGGCCCCCCAGGGACCCAGTACTTC.

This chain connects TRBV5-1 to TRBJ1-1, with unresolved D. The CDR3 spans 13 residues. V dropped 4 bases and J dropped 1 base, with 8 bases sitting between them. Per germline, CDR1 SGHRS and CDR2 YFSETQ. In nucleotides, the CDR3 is TGCGCCAGCAGCACCGGAGCGAACACTGAAGCTTTCTTT. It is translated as CASSTGANTEAFF.

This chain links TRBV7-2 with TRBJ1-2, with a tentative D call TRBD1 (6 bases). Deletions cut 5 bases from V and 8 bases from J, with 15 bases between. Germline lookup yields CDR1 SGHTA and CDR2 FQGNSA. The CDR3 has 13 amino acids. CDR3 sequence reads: CASSRGGAGGYTF. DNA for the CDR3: TGTGCCAGCAGCCGGGGGGGGGCGGGAGGCTACACCTTC.

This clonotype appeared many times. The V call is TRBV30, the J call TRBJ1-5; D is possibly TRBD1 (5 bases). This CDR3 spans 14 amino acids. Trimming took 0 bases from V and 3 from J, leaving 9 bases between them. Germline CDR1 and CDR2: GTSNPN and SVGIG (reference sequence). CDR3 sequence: CAWSVPGNNQPQHF. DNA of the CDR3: TGTGCCTGGAGTGTACCAGGGAACAATCAGCCCCAGCATTTT.

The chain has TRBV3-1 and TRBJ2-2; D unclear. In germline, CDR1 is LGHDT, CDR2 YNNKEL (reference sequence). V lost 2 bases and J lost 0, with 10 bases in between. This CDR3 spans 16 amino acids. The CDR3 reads CASSQMRPANTGELFF. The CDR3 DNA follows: TGTGCCAGCAGCCAAATGCGGCCGGCGAACACCGGGGAGCTGTTTTTT.

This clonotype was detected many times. CDR3 sequence (DNA): TGTGCCATCAGTGAATCCGGGGGGTTAACCTACGAGCAGTACTTC. It codes for CAISESGGLTYEQYF. This chain connects TRBV10-3 to TRBJ2-7; 7 positions agree with TRBD2. CDR3 length equals 15 residues. CDR1 is ENHRY, CDR2 SYGVKD, per germline. V lost 3 bases, J lost 2 bases, and 7 bases stayed unmatched.

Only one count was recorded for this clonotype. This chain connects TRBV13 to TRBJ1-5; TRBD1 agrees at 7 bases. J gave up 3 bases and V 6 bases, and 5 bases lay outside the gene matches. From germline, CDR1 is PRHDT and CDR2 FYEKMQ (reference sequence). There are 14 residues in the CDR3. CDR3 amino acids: CASSRQGDNQPQHF. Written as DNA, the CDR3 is TGTGCCAGCAGTCGACAGGGAGACAATCAGCCCCAGCATTTT.

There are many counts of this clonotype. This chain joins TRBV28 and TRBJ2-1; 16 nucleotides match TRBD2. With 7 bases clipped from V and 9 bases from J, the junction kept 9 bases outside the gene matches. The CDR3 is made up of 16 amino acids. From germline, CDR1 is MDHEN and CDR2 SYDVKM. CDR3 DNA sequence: TGTGCCAGCACCCCATCAGGGACTAGCGGGAGGGCTGAGCAGTTCTTC. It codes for CASTPSGTSGRAEQFF.

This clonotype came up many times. CDR3 in DNA: TGTGCCAGCTCACGCGGACAGGGGAATTCCGAGACCCAGTACTTC. Its translation: CASSRGQGNSETQYF. V and J are TRBV18 and TRBJ2-5; TRBD1 matches 9 bases. The germline CDR1 and CDR2 sequences are KGHSH and LQKENI. This CDR3 is 15 amino acids long. V gave up 4 bases and J gave up 5 bases; unmatched junction bases: 8.

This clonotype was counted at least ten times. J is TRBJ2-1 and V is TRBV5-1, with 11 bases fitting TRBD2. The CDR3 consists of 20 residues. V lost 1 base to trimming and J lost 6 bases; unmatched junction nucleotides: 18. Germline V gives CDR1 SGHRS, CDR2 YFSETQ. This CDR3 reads CASSLTPGLAVNLRGNEQFF. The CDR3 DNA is TGCGCCAGCAGCTTGACTCCGGGACTAGCGGTCAACCTCCGGGGCAATGAGCAGTTCTTC.

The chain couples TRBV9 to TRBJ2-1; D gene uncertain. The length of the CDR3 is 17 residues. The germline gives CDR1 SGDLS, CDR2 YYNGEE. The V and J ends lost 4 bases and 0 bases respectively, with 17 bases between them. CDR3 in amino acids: CASSRLDGPSSYNEQFF. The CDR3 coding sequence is TGTGCCAGCAGCCGATTAGACGGACCGAGCTCCTACAATGAGCAGTTCTTC.